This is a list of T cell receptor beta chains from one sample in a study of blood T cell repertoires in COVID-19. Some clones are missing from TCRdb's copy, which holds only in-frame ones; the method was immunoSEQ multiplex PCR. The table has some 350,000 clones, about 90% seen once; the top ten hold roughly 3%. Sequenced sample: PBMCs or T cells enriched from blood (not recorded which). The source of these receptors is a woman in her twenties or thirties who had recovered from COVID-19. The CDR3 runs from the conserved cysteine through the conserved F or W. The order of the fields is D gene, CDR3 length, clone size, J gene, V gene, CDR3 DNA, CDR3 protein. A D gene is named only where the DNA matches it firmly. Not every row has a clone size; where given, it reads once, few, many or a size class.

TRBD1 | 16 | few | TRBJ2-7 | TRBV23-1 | TGCGCCAGCAGTCCACCTACGGGACAGGATTTTTGCGAGCAGTACTTC | CASSPPTGQDFCEQYF
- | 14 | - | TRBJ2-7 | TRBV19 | TGTGCCAGTAGTATAGGAGGCGTTTCCTACGAGCAGTACTTC | CASSIGGVSYEQYF
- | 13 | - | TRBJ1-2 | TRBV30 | TGTGCCTGGAGTGTATCCGGGGGGCTAGGCTACACCTTC | CAWSVSGGLGYTF
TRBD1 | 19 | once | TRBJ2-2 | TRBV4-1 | TGCGCCAGCAGCCCAAGGGGGACAGGGGGCGCCAGTGGCACCGGGGAGCTGTTTTTT | CASSPRGTGGASGTGELFF
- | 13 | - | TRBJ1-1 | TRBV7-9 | TGTGCCAGCAGCAGCGGTAGGAACACTGAAGCTTTCTTT | CASSSGRNTEAFF
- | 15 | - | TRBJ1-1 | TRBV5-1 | TGCGCCAGCAGGCAGGACTTTAGCGTTGGCGCTGAAGCTTTCTTT | CASRQDFSVGAEAFF
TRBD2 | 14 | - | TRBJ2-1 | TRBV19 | TGTGCCGTTTCGGGACTAGCGGCCTACAATGAGCAGTTCTTC | CAVSGLAAYNEQFF
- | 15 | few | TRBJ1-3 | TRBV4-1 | TGCGCCAGCAGCCAAGAGGCAGACTCTGGAAACACCATATATTTT | CASSQEADSGNTIYF
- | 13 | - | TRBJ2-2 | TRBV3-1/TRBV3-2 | TGTGCCAGCAGCATCCCAGGAACCGGGGAGCTGTTTTTT | CASSIPGTGELFF
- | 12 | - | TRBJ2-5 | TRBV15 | TGTGCCACCAGCAGAGCCGAAGAGACCCAGTACTTC | CATSRAEETQYF
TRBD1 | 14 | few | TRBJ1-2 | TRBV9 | TGTGCCAGCAGCGTAGGAGGAGGGGGCTCTGGCTACACCTTC | CASSVGGGGSGYTF
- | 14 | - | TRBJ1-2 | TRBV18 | TGTGCCAGCTCACCACCGAACGGTAACTATGGCTACACCTTC | CASSPPNGNYGYTF
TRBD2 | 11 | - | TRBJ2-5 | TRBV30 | TGTGCCTGGGCGGGAGGAGAGACCCAGTACTTC | CAWAGGETQYF
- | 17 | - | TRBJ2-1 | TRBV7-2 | TGTGCCAGCAGCTTAGGAAATTCCGAGACTTACTACAATGAGCAGTTCTTC | CASSLGNSETYYNEQFF
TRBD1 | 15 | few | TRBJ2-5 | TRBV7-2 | TGTGCCAGCAGCTTAGTAGGGACAGCCCAAGAGACCCAGTACTTC | CASSLVGTAQETQYF
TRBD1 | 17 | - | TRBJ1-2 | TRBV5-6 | TGTGCCAGCAGCTTGGGGACCGGGACAGCATTTAACTATGGCTACACCTTC | CASSLGTGTAFNYGYTF
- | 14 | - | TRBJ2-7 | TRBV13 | TGTGCCAGCAGCTTGGCGGGGGCCGATTACGAGCAGTACTTC | CASSLAGADYEQYF
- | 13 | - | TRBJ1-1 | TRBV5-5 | TGTGCCAGCAACCGGGATCTGAACACTGAAGCTTTCTTT | CASNRDLNTEAFF
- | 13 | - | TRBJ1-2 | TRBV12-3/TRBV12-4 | TGTGCCAGCACCCGGACACCGTCCTATGGCTACACCTTC | CASTRTPSYGYTF
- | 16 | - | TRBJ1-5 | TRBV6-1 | TGTGCCAGCAGTGAAGTTGCAGGGTTAAGCAATCAGCCCCAGCATTTT | CASSEVAGLSNQPQHF
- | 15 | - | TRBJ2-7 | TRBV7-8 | TGTGCCAGCAGCCCCCAGGGGCGGAGGTCTGGGGAGCAGTACTTC | CASSPQGRRSGEQYF
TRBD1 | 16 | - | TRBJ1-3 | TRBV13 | TGTGCCAGCAGCCCCCTGGGCGGCAGGGGGCTGCACACCATATATTTT | CASSPLGGRGLHTIYF
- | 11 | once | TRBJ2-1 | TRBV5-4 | TGTGCCAGCAGCGTGGACAGCCAGCAGTTCTTC | CASSVDSQQFF
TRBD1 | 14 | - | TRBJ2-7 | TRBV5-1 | TGCGCCAGCAGCTTGGAAGGGACAGGGCACGAGCAGTACTTC | CASSLEGTGHEQYF
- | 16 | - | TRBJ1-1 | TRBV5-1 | TGCGCCAGCAGCTTGGAAGGTCCAACGGGGTACACTGAAGCTTTCTTT | CASSLEGPTGYTEAFF
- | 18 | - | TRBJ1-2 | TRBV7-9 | TGTGCCAGCAGCTTACCTCCCGGCGGCAGGGAAAGGGACTATGGCTACACCTTC | CASSLPPGGRERDYGYTF